The 25 T cell receptor beta chains below were found in one sample sequenced in a study of blood T cell repertoires in COVID-19. The table came from immunoSEQ multiplex PCR; TCRdb's copy has only in-frame clones and leaves some out. The table has 170,000 or so clones, less than 90% seen once. The source material was PBMCs or T cells enriched from blood (not recorded which). These receptors all come from a woman between 45 and 60 years old who had recovered from COVID-19.

The gene calls are TRBV9 and TRBJ2-1, with D tentatively TRBD1 (6 bases). Looked up from germline, CDR1 is SGDLS and CDR2 is YYNGEE. The CDR3 covers 14 residues. With 3 bases removed from V and 7 bases from J, the gap between germline ends came to 14 bases. The CDR3 DNA reads TGTGCCAGCAGCGCGTCGGACAGACCTAATGAGCAGTTCTTC. It specifies CASSASDRPNEQFF.

The rearrangement links TRBV10-3 to TRBJ2-3; D gene unclear. Trimming removed 0 bases at V and 4 bases at J, with 5 bases between. This CDR3 has 13 residues. Germline values: CDR1 ENHRY, CDR2 SYGVKD. The CDR3 protein is CAISESLADTQYF. In DNA, the CDR3 is TGTGCCATCAGTGAGTCCCTAGCAGATACGCAGTATTTT.

Only a few counts were recorded for this clone. The CDR3 here is CASSLQTDQDGYTF. The CDR3 DNA reads TGCGCCAGCAGCCTACAGACCGATCAAGATGGCTACACCTTC. This chain links TRBV5-1 with TRBJ1-2; no firm D call. The CDR3 runs 14 residues. Germline V gene sequence: CDR1 SGHRS, CDR2 YFSETQ. Trimming stripped 4 bases from V and 6 bases from J, with 16 bases between.

A few counts support this clone. The V call is TRBV27, the J call TRBJ2-1, with a possible D match to TRBD1 (5 bases). The germline CDR1 and CDR2 sequences are MNHEY and SMNVEV (reference sequence). This CDR3 comprises 16 residues. V was cut by 0 bases and J by 0 bases, with 9 bases left in between. The CDR3 nucleotides read TGTGCCAGCAGTTTATCACAAGGGGACTCCTACAATGAGCAGTTCTTC. Amino acids: CASSLSQGDSYNEQFF.

In regard to this clone: A read error may account for a junction end that differs from germline. In DNA, the CDR3 is TGCGCCAGCACCTTGACAGGGGGAACAGATACGCAGTATTTT. Translating it yields CASTLTGGTDTQYF. J is TRBJ2-3 and V is TRBV5-1; 9 bases fit TRBD1. The CDR3 sequence is 14 residues long. From germline, CDR1 is SGHRS and CDR2 YFSETQ.

The rearrangement uses TRBV6-6 and TRBJ1-1; 11 bases fit TRBD1. The CDR3 is 16 residues long. The trim removed 10 bases at V and 2 bases at J, leaving 12 bases unmatched. Germline loops: CDR1 MNHNY, CDR2 SVGAGI (reference sequence). The CDR3 sequence is CAIRSGTGGSNTEAFF. In DNA form, the CDR3 reads TGTGCCATCAGATCCGGGACAGGGGGGAGTAACACTGAAGCTTTCTTT.

The chain recombines TRBV7-9 with TRBJ1-1, with TRBD1 as a possible D gene (5 bases). With 5 bases removed from V and 5 bases from J, the gap between germline ends came to 18 bases. Per the germline V gene, CDR1 is SEHNR and CDR2 is FQNEAQ (reference sequence). The CDR3 loop spans 15 amino acids. The CDR3 loop is CASSADLGGRTEAFF. CDR3 DNA sequence: TGTGCCAGCAGCGCAGACCTGGGGGGAAGGACTGAAGCTTTCTTT.

The CDR3 nucleotides read TGTGCCAGCACTCGCCCAGGGTCCTCTGGAAACACCATATATTTT. Amino acids: CASTRPGSSGNTIYF. The rearrangement uses TRBV28 and TRBJ1-3; tentatively, D is TRBD1 (5 bases). CDR1 is MDHEN, CDR2 SYDVKM, per germline. V was trimmed by 7 bases and J by 0 bases, leaving 13 bases between them. CDR3 size: 15 residues.

This clone appeared once. The gene calls are TRBV2 and TRBJ2-7; 7 nucleotides match TRBD1. The CDR3 extends over 14 amino acids. Trimming at V came to 7 bases and at J to 0 bases, leaving 6 bases not matched to a gene. Germline CDR1 is SNHLY and CDR2 is FYNNEI. The CDR3: CASKDRPSSYEQYF. The DNA for the CDR3 is TGTGCCAGCAAGGACAGGCCGAGCTCCTACGAGCAGTACTTC.

This chain joins TRBV27 and TRBJ2-1; D is ambiguous. Germline-derived CDR1 and CDR2 are MNHEY and SMNVEV (reference sequence). The CDR3 runs to 16 residues. V lost 0 bases and J lost 0, with 9 bases in between. CDR3 bases: TGTGCCAGCAGTTTATCCAGCTACAGCTCCTACAATGAGCAGTTCTTC. Translated, it gives CASSLSSYSSYNEQFF.

As DNA, the CDR3 is TGTGCCAGCAGTTTAAATACACCCTTTACAGATACGCAGTATTTT. Protein: CASSLNTPFTDTQYF. The chain couples TRBV27 to TRBJ2-3, with D hard to call. The CDR3 contains 15 residues. V was pared by 2 bases and J by 3 bases, with 12 bases between. Germline assignment: CDR1 MNHEY and CDR2 SMNVEV (reference sequence).

The V call is TRBV29-1, the J call TRBJ2-1, with TRBD1 matching over 7 bases. Per the germline V gene, CDR1 is SQVTM and CDR2 is ANQGSEA. CDR3 length: 14 amino acids. The V and J ends lost 6 bases and 0 bases, in that order; junction bases with no gene match: 5. The CDR3 loop is CSVTGQSSYNEQFF. CDR3 coding DNA: TGCAGCGTCACGGGACAGAGCTCCTACAATGAGCAGTTCTTC.

The CDR3, as DNA: TGTGCCAGTGGGGCCGGACAGGGCGGGTACGAGCAGTACTTC. Residues: CASGAGQGGYEQYF. The gene calls are TRBV19 and TRBJ2-7, with 8 bases that match TRBD1. Germline V gives CDR1 LNHDA, CDR2 SQIVND (reference sequence). CDR3 size: 14 residues. The trim removed 8 bases at V and 4 bases at J, leaving 10 bases unmatched.

The chain links TRBV7-9 to TRBJ2-3; D gene unclear. The V gene's germline CDR1 is SEHNR and CDR2 FQNEAQ (reference sequence). Between the trimmed V and J ends, which lost 1 base and 4 bases, there was a span of 12 bases. The CDR3 length is 15 residues. The CDR3 reads CASSLDSRVPDTQYF. In DNA form, the CDR3 reads TGTGCCAGCAGCTTAGACTCCCGGGTCCCAGATACGCAGTATTTT.

The chain couples TRBV7-9 to TRBJ2-4, with 8 bases fitting TRBD1. The CDR3 sequence is 14 residues long. Germline trimming cut 5 bases from V and 9 bases from J; bases unmatched to any gene: 9. The germline V gene encodes CDR1 SEHNR and CDR2 FQNEAQ (reference sequence). As DNA, the CDR3 is TGTGCCAGCAGCCGACAGGGGCTTATCCCCATTCAGTACTTC. It codes for CASSRQGLIPIQYF.

V usage is TRBV19 and J usage is TRBJ2-3; no reliable D call. The V gene's germline CDR1 is LNHDA and CDR2 SQIVND (reference sequence). V lost 3 bases, J lost 8 bases, and 15 bases lay in between. The CDR3 has 14 residues. CDR3 in amino acids: CASSIRPNERTQYF. The CDR3 DNA reads as TGTGCCAGTAGTATCCGGCCCAACGAGCGTACGCAGTATTTT.

V is TRBV5-5 and J is TRBJ1-5; TRBD1 aligns across 7 bases. This CDR3 is 16 amino acids long. CDR1 and CDR2 from the germline V gene are SGHKS and YYEKEE (reference sequence). The ends lost 0 bases at V and 3 bases at J; junction bases unmatched: 6. The chain's CDR3 is CASSLALGQTNQPQHF. In DNA form, the CDR3 reads TGTGCCAGCAGCTTGGCTCTGGGACAGACCAATCAGCCCCAGCATTTT. The full variable domain, in which reference TRBV5-5 and TRBJ1-5 provide the parts outside the CDR3, is DAGVTQSPTHLIKTRGQQVTLRCSPISGHKSVSWYQQVLGQGPQFIFQYYEKEERGRGNFPDRFSARQFPNYSSELNVNALLLGDSALYLCASSLALGQTNQPQHFGDGTRLSIL.

This clone appeared once. The chain joins TRBV2 to TRBJ1-2; 7 bases match TRBD1. Germline CDR1 reads SNHLY; CDR2 reads FYNNEI. This CDR3 comprises 13 residues. J was trimmed by 7 bases and V by 4 bases; bases with no gene match: 6. The CDR3 loop is CASSVEGASGYTF. DNA for the CDR3: TGTGCCAGCAGTGTGGAGGGGGCAAGTGGCTACACCTTC. Full variable domain (outside the CDR3, taken from reference TRBV2 and TRBJ1-2): EPEVTQTPSHQVTQMGQEVILRCVPISNHLYFYWYRQILGQKVEFLVSFYNNEISEKSEIFDDQFSVERPDGSNFTLKIRSTKLEDSAMYFCASSVEGASGYTFGSGTRLTVV.

This chain connects TRBV5-4 to TRBJ1-1; D is unresolved. CDR3 length: 15 amino acids. Per germline, CDR1 SGHNT and CDR2 YYREEE (reference sequence). Trimming took 0 bases from V and 4 from J, leaving 13 bases between them. The CDR3 here is CASSLEAARGTEAFF. The CDR3 region has the DNA TGTGCCAGCAGCTTGGAGGCGGCTCGGGGCACTGAAGCTTTCTTT.

This chain links TRBV7-9 with TRBJ2-7, with 8 bases lining up with TRBD2. CDR1 is SEHNR and CDR2 is FQNEAQ in the germline V gene (reference sequence). V shed 0 bases and J 1 base; nucleotides not matched to a gene: 5. This CDR3 has 16 residues. CDR3 loop: CASSLAAREDSYEQYF. The CDR3, as DNA: TGTGCCAGCAGCTTAGCGGCGCGGGAGGATTCCTACGAGCAGTACTTC.

For the CDR3, the DNA is TGCGCCAGCAGTCGGGACACGCCGGGCACAGATACGCAGTATTTT. This gives the protein CASSRDTPGTDTQYF. The rearrangement uses TRBV5-1 and TRBJ2-3; a possible D gene is TRBD1 (6 bases). V shed 5 bases and J shed 1 base, with 14 bases lying between them. In germline, CDR1 is SGHRS, CDR2 YFSETQ. The CDR3 has 15 amino acids.

The V call is TRBV28, the J call TRBJ2-3, with no clear D. In germline, CDR1 is MDHEN, CDR2 SYDVKM. The ends were cut back, 5 bases at V and 3 bases at J, with 6 bases in the middle. The CDR3 contains 12 residues. CDR3 coding DNA: TGTGCCAGCAGTCTAACTACAGATACGCAGTATTTT. It is translated as CASSLTTDTQYF.

The J gene is TRBJ2-2, the V gene TRBV21-1; the table's D call of TRBD2 was not tested on the DNA. TRBV21-1 is given as a pseudogene. This CDR3 comprises 18 residues. CDR3 sequence reads: CASSKSRRPASNTGELFF. For the CDR3, the DNA is TGTGCCAGCAGCAAATCCCGGCGGCCAGCCTCGAACACCGGGGAGCTGTTTTTT.

The rearrangement joins TRBV5-4 to TRBJ2-5, with 10 nucleotides matching TRBD1. This CDR3 is 16 amino acids long. The germline V gene encodes CDR1 SGHNT and CDR2 YYREEE (reference sequence). The junction had 6 bases not matched to a gene; V was cut back by 0 bases and J by 4 bases. CDR3 in amino acids: CASSLGDRGSGETQYF. In DNA, the CDR3 is TGTGCCAGCAGCTTGGGGGACAGGGGATCGGGAGAGACCCAGTACTTC.

V gene TRBV18 combines with J gene TRBJ2-7; 9 bases are a match to TRBD1. Germline loops: CDR1 KGHSH, CDR2 LQKENI. The CDR3 spans 16 residues. Losses at the gene ends were 3 bases for V and 4 bases for J; bases not matched to a gene: 10. CDR3 DNA sequence: TGTGCCAGCTCACCCGCCTCCGGGACAGGGAGGTACGAGCAGTACTTC. It yields the protein CASSPASGTGRYEQYF.